The 5 T cell receptor beta chains presented below share a single source sample, sequenced in a study of T cell repertoires in cytomegalovirus infection (dated by TCRdb to the late 2010s). Instrument used: Illumina HiSeq 1500. TCRdb reprocessed the public reads (quality trimming at Q25 with fastp, clone calling with MiXCR) and kept in-frame beta chains. Entries that share a CDR3 protein sequence are merged under the most common genes and DNA. The sample table records a few hundred thousand distinct CDR3 sequences; 15% to 20% of these occur just once. The ten largest clones represent 8.7% of the sample. Sample: PBMCs. These receptors all stem from a human donor in good health (CMV status not recorded). Some clones in this sample may be carry-over from other donors' samples.

This clonotype was observed a few times. The chain has TRBV30 and TRBJ1-1; possible D gene TRBD1, 5 bases. Germline loops: CDR1 GTSNPN, CDR2 SVGIG (reference sequence). CDR3 length: 12 residues. The V end was cut by 3 bases, the J end by 4 bases, with 9 bases between. The CDR3 loop is CAWRRQGTEAFF. CDR3 coding DNA: TGTGCCTGGAGACGTCAGGGCACTGAAGCTTTCTTT.

The rearrangement links TRBV7-2 to TRBJ2-3; 7 positions agree with TRBD2. The germline gives CDR1 SGHTA, CDR2 FQGNSA. J gave up 7 bases and V 6 bases, and 10 bases lay outside the gene matches. CDR3 size: 14 residues. The CDR3 DNA reads TGTGCCAGCAGGAGGGAGGGCGGGAGCTATACGCAGTATTTT. This encodes CASRREGGSYTQYF.

A remark on this clonotype: Being one base from a much bigger clone, this may be a read error. This chain links TRBV7-2 with TRBJ2-5; D perhaps matches TRBD2 (5 bases). The CDR3 consists of 17 residues. Germline V gene sequence: CDR1 SGHTA, CDR2 FQGNSA. The CDR3 spells CASSLGGPAGTQETRYF. The CDR3 nucleotides read TGTGCCAGCAGCTTAGGGGGTCCGGCGGGCACTCAAGAGACCCGGTACTTC. Complete variable domain (other parts from reference TRBV7-2 and TRBJ2-5): GAGVSQSPSNKVTEKGKDVELRCDPISGHTALYWYRQSLGQGLEFLIYFQGNSAPDKSGLPSDRFSAERTGGSVSTLTIQRTQQEDSAVYLCASSLGGPAGTQETRYFGPGTRLLVL.

The rearrangement uses TRBV20-1 and TRBJ1-5; tentative D call: TRBD1 (5 bases). This CDR3 is built from 14 residues. Trimming left V 5 bases short and J 5 bases short, with 16 bases between. The germline gives CDR1 DFQATT, CDR2 SNEGSKA (reference sequence). CDR3: CSAGDRGGYQPQHF. As DNA, the CDR3 is TGCAGTGCTGGGGATAGGGGAGGATATCAGCCCCAGCATTTT.

The gene calls are TRBV29-1 and TRBJ1-4, with TRBD1 identical over 8 bases. The germline CDR1 and CDR2 sequences are SQVTM and ANQGSEA. The V segment lost 7 bases and the J segment 7 bases; nucleotides outside the gene matches: 8. The CDR3 has 13 residues. Here the CDR3 reads CSAGQGLSEKLFF. CDR3 DNA sequence: TGCAGCGCCGGACAGGGTCTCAGTGAAAAACTGTTTTTT. Filled out from reference TRBV29-1 and TRBJ1-4, the complete variable domain reads SAVISQKPSRDICQRGTSLTIQCQVDSQVTMMFWYRQQPGQSLTLIATANQGSEATYESGFVIDKFPISRPNLTFSTLTVSNMSPEDSSIYLCSAGQGLSEKLFFGSGTQLSVL.